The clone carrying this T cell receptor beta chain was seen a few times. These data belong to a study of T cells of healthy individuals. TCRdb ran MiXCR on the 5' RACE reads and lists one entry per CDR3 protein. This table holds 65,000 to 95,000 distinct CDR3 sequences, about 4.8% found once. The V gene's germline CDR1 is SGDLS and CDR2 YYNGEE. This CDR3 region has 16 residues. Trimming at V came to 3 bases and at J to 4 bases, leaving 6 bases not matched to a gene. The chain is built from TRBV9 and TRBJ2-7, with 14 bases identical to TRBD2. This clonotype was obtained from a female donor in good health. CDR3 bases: TGTGCCAGCAGCGCAGGGACTAGCGGGAGTTTATACGAGCAGTACTTC. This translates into CASSAGTSGSLYEQYF.